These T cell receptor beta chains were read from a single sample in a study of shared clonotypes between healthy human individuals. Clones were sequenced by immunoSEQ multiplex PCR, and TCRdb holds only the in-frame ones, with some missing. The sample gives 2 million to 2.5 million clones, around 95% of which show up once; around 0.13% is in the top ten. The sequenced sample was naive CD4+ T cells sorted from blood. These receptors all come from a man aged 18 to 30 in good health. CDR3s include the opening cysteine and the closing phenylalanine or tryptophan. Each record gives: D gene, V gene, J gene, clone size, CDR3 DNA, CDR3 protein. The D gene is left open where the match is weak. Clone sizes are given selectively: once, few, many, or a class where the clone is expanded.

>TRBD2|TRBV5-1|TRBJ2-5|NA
TGCGCCAGCAGCGTAGCTAGCGGGGCAGAGACCCAGTACTTC
CASSVASGAETQYF
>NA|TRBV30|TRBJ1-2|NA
TGTGCCTGGAGTGCCCTCGGGGGGGGAGATGGCTACACCTTC
CAWSALGGGDGYTF
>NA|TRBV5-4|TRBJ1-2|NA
TGTGCCAGCAGTAAAGATTCGCAGGGGATAGGGTATGGCTACACCTTC
CASSKDSQGIGYGYTF
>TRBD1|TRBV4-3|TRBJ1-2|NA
TGCGCCAGCAGCCAAGATGGACAGGGGGCGGTCGGCTACACCTTC
CASSQDGQGAVGYTF
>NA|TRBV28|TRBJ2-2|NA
TGTGCCAGCAACGACGGCCCAAGGCAGGGGGAGCTGTTTTTT
CASNDGPRQGELFF
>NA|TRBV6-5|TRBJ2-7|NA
TGTGCCAGCAGTTACTCGCCCAAGTCTGAGCAGTACTTC
CASSYSPKSEQYF
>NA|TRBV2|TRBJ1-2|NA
TGTGCCAGCACGCCTCGGACGACAAGGGGCGGCTACACCTTC
CASTPRTTRGGYTF
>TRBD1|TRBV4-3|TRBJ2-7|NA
TGCGCCAGCAGCCTTCAAAGTGACAGGGGGTTAGTCAACGAGCAGTACTTC
CASSLQSDRGLVNEQYF
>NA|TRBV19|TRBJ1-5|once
TGTGCCAGTAGTGCCCCCGGGACAAAAAATCAGCCCCAGCATTTT
CASSAPGTKNQPQHF
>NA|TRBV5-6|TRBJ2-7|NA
TGTGCCAGCAGCACATGGACAGACACTTCCTACGAGCAGTACTTC
CASSTWTDTSYEQYF
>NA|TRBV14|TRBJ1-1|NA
TGTGCCAGCAGCCACGGGGGGAACACTGAAGCTTTCTTT
CASSHGGNTEAFF
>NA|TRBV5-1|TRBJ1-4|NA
TGCGCCAGCCGCCTGGGAGGAACCGGGGGTGAAAAACTGTTTTTT
CASRLGGTGGEKLFF
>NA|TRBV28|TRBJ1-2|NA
TGTGCCAGCAGTTTACCGGCTACAGCTAACTATGGCTACACCTTC
CASSLPATANYGYTF
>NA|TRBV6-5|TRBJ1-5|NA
TGTGCCAGCGGAGGGGGCAATCAGCCCCAGCATTTT
CASGGGNQPQHF
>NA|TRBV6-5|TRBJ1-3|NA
TGTGCCAGCAGTTATACAGGACCATTCTCTGGAAACACCATATATTTT
CASSYTGPFSGNTIYF
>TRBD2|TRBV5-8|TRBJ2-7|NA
TGTGCCACGAGGACTAGCGGGGAATCCTACGAGCAGTACTTC
CATRTSGESYEQYF
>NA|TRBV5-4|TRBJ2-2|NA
TGTGCCAGCGGGCGGGCGCCGAACACCGGGGAGCTGTTTTTT
CASGRAPNTGELFF
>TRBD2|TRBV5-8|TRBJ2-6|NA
TGTGCCAGCAGCTTCCGCGTTCTGGGGGGGAACGTCCTGACTTTC
CASSFRVLGGNVLTF
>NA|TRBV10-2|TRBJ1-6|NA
TGCGCCAGCAGACGGGACGGTAATTCACCCCTCCACTTT
CASRRDGNSPLHF
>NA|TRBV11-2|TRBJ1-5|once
TGTGCCAGCAGCAGGGGGGACGGTAGCAATCAGCCCCAGCATTTT
CASSRGDGSNQPQHF
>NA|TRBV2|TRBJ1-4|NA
TGTGCCAGCAGCAAAGAGCGGGGAATAAATGAAAAACTGTTTTTT
CASSKERGINEKLFF
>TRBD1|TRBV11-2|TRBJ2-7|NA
TGTGCCAGCAGCTTAGAGGTGGGACAGGGGGCCCAGCAGTACTTC
CASSLEVGQGAQQYF
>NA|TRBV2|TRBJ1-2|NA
TGTGCCAGCAGCAGGGCTCCCACGGATGGCTACACCTTC
CASSRAPTDGYTF
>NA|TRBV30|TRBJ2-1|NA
TGTGCCTGGAGTAAAGTGTACGGAGGGGTCAATGAGCAGTTCTTC
CAWSKVYGGVNEQFF
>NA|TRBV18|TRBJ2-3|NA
TGTGCCAGCCTACAAAGCACAGATACGCAGTATTTT
CASLQSTDTQYF
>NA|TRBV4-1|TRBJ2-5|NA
TGCGCCAGCAGCCCAGTGATGGAGACCCAGTACTTC
CASSPVMETQYF
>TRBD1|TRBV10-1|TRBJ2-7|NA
TGCGCCAGCAGTCGGGACAGGGTCGAGCAGTACTTC
CASSRDRVEQYF
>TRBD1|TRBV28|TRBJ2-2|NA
TGTGCCAGCAGTTTAAGTACAGGGGGTAACACCGGGGAGCTGTTTTTT
CASSLSTGGNTGELFF
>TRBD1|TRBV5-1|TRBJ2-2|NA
TGCGCCAGCAGCCCCCGGGACAGGTCAAACACCGGGGAGCTGTTTTTT
CASSPRDRSNTGELFF
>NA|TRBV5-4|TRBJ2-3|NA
TGTGCCAGCAGCTTGGTTACCACCGCAGATACGCAGTATTTT
CASSLVTTADTQYF
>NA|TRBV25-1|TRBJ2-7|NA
TGTGCCAGCTCACAGGGTTACGAGCAGTACTTC
CASSQGYEQYF
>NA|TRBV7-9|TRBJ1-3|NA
TGTGCCAGCAGCTTAAGCTCGGTCCAGGGAAACACCATATATTTT
CASSLSSVQGNTIYF
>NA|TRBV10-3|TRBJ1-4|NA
TGTGCCATCAGTGAGTCAGCTTCAACTAATGAAAAACTGTTTTTT
CAISESASTNEKLFF
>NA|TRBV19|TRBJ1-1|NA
TGTGCCAGTAGTATAGATGGGGGGGACACTGAAGCTTTCTTT
CASSIDGGDTEAFF
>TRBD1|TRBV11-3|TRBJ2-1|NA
TGTGCCAGCAGCCAGGGACAGATATACAATGAGCAGTTCTTC
CASSQGQIYNEQFF
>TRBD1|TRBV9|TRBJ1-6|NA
TGTGCCAGCAGCGAAGACAGGGCAGGTAATTCACCCCTCCACTTT
CASSEDRAGNSPLHF
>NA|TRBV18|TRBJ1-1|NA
TGTGCCAGCTCAATAGACAGAAATCTCTTCTTT
CASSIDRNLFF
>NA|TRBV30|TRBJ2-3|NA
TGTGCCTGGAGTCCAGGCACAGATACGCAGTATTTT
CAWSPGTDTQYF
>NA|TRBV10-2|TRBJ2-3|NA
TGCGCCAGCAGTGAGTCGACGGGTGGTACGCAGTATTTT
CASSESTGGTQYF
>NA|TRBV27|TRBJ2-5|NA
TGTGCCAGCAGCGGGTGGGAGACCCAGTACTTC
CASSGWETQYF
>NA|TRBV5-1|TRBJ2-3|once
TGCGCCAGCAGCCCCAGGACAACAGATACGCAGTATTTT
CASSPRTTDTQYF
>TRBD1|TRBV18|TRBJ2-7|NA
TGTGCCAGCTCACCATTTGGACAGGACTACGAGCAGTACTTC
CASSPFGQDYEQYF
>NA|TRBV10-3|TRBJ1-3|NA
TGTGCCATCAGTGAGTTGGCCGGGGGAAACACCATATATTTT
CAISELAGGNTIYF
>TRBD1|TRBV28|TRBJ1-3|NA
TGTGCCGCTAAGGACAGGGCAGTTGGAAACACCATATATTTT
CAAKDRAVGNTIYF
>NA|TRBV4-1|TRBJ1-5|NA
TGCGCCAGCAGCCAAGAAGGGCAAACCAATCAGCCCCAGCATTTT
CASSQEGQTNQPQHF
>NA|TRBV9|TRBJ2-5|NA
TGTGCCAGCAGCGTATCTGGGGGGGCCAGGGAGACCCAGTACTTC
CASSVSGGARETQYF
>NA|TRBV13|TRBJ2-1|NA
TGTGCCAGCAGCTTAGCGGGGGCGGAGTCCTACAATGAGCAGTTCTTC
CASSLAGAESYNEQFF
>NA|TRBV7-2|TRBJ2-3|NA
TGTGCCAGCAGCCCTGGATATATCGGGGGTGCAGATACGCAGTATTTT
CASSPGYIGGADTQYF
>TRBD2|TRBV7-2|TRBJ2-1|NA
TGTGCCAGCAGCTTAGTCGTAGCGGGTCCTCTCTGGCCCTACAATGAGCAGTTCTTC
CASSLVVAGPLWPYNEQFF
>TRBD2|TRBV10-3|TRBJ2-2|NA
TGTGCCATCAGCAGCGGGGGCCCCACTAACACCGGGGAGCTGTTTTTT
CAISSGGPTNTGELFF
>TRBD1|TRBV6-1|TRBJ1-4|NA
TGTGCCAGCAGTGGACGACAGGGGGCGTCAACTAATGAAAAACTGTTTTTT
CASSGRQGASTNEKLFF